This TCR beta chain emerged from a study of cytotoxic CD8 clonotypes in ibrutinib-treated CLL. Study-level background: A median about twelve months of treatment, range 6 to 36, preceded the collection of response samples.

Produced via immunoSEQ multiplex PCR; TCRdb's table is partial and in-frame only. The profile covers 50,000 to 70,000 clones, with roughly 54% appearing a single time and 20% to 30% taken by the ten largest. Library input was about 2.2 micrograms of DNA from cryopreserved PBMCs. Trimming removed 0 bases at V and 4 bases at J, with 13 bases between. The CDR3 covers 16 residues. The rearrangement links TRBV23-1 to TRBJ2-1, with D perhaps matching TRBD1 (6 bases). TRBV23-1 falls under the ORF class, with uncertain function. The sample here was PBMCs, taken at disease progression, from a patient treated with ibrutinib. The sequence was collected from a human donor with chronic lymphocytic leukemia. CDR3 bases: TGCGCCAGCAGTCAATCGGGGGCGACAGGTTACAATGAGCAGTTCTTC. Translation gives CASSQSGATGYNEQFF.